Below, one T cell receptor beta chain is given with its context. The data are from a study of blood T cell repertoires in COVID-19. On the study more broadly: Material from acute and convalescent COVID-19 was sourced from the United States, Italy and Spain.

In the original analysis: Amplified reference gene primers provided the basis for estimating nucleated cell counts. The protocol was immunoSEQ multiplex PCR, while the TCRdb copy is restricted to in-frame clones and leaves out a portion. V and J calls and clone size follow that table, whereas D and trimming were derived from the DNA. The sample contains about 120,000 clones, around 80% of which appear only once. CDR1 and CDR2 from the germline V gene are SGHAT and FQNNGV. CDR3 length: 17 amino acids. V was pared by 3 bases and J by 1 base, with 8 bases of the junction left unmatched. Material for sequencing was peripheral blood. This chain links TRBV11-2 with TRBJ2-1, with TRBD2 matching over 8 bases. This clonotype was obtained from a man between 60 and 70 years old with active or convalescent COVID-19. CDR3 bases: TGTGCCAGCAGCTTCAATCCGGGCGGGAGGTCCTACAATGAGCAGTTCTTC. Translating it yields CASSFNPGGRSYNEQFF.